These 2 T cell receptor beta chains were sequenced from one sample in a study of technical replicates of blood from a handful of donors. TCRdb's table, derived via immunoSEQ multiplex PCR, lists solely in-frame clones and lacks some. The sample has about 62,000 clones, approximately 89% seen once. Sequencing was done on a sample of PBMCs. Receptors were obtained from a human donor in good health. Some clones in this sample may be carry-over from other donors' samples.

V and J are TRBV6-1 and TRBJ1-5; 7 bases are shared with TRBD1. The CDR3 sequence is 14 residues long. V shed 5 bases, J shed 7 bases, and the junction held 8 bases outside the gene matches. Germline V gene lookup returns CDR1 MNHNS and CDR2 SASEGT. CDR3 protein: CASSITGVGQPQHF. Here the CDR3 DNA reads TGTGCCAGCAGTATCACAGGGGTCGGACAGCCCCAGCATTTT.

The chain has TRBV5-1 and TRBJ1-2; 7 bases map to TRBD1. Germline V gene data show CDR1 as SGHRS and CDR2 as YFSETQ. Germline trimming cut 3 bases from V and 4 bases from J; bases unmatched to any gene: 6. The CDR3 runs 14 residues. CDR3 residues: CASSSGTASYGYTF. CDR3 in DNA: TGCGCCAGCAGCTCCGGGACAGCAAGCTATGGCTACACCTTC. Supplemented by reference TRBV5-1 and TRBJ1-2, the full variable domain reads KAGVTQTPRYLIKTRGQQVTLSCSPISGHRSVSWYQQTPGQGLQFLFEYFSETQRNKGNFPGRFSGRQFSNSRSEMNVSTLELGDSALYLCASSSGTASYGYTFGSGTRLTVV.